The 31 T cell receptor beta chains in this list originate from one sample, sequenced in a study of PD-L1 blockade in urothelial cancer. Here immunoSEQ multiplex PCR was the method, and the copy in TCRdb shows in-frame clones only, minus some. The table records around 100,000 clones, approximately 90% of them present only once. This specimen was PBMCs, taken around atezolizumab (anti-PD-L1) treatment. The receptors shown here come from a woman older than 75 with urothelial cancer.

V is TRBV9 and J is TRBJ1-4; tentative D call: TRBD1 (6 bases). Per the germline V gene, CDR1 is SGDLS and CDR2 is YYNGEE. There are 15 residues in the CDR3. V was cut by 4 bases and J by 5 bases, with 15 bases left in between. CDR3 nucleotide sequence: TGTGCCAGCAGCCCCGCGGGGGCCTTGAATGAAAAACTGTTTTTT. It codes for CASSPAGALNEKLFF.

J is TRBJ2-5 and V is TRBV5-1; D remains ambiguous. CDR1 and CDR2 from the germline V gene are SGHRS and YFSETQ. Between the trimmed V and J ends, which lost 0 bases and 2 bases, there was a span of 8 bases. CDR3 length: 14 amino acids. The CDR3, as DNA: TGCGCCAGCAGCTTGGGTTTAGCTCAAGAGACCCAGTACTTC. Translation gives CASSLGLAQETQYF.

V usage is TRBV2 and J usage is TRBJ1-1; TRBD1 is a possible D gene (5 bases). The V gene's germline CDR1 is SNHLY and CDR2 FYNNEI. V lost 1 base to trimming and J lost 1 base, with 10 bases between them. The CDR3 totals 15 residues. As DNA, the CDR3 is TGTGCCAGCAGTGAAGTGACTGGGGCGAACACTGAAGCTTTCTTT. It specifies CASSEVTGANTEAFF.

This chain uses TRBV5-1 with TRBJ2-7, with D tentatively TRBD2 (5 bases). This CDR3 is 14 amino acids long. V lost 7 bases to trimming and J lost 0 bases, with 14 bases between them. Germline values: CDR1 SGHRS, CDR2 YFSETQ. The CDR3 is CASSPAGASYEQYF. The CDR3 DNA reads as TGCGCCAGCTCCCCGGCGGGTGCCTCCTACGAGCAGTACTTC.

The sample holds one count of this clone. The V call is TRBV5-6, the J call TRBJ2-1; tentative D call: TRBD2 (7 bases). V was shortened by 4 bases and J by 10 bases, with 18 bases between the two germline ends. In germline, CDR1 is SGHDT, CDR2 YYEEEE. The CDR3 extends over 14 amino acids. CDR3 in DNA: TGTGCCAGCAGCCTGGCGCGGAGGGGGGGGGAGCAGTTCTTC. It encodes CASSLARRGGEQFF.

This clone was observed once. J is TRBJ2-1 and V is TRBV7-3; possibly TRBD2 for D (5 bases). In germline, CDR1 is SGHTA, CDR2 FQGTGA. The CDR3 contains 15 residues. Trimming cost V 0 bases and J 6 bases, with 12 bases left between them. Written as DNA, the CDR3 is TGTGCCAGCAGCTTAACAGGACTGCGAGTCAATGAGCAGTTCTTC. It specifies CASSLTGLRVNEQFF.

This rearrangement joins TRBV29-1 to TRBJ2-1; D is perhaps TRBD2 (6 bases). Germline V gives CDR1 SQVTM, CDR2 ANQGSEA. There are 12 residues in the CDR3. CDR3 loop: CMAGQTSGEQFF. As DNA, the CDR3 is TGCATGGCGGGGCAGACCAGCGGTGAGCAGTTCTTC.

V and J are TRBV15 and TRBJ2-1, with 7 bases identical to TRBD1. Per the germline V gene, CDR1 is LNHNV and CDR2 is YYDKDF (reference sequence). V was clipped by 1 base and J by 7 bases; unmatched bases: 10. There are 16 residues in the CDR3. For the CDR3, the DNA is TGTGCCACCAGCAGAGGTGGAACAGGGGTGTTGAATGAGCAGTTCTTC. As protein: CATSRGGTGVLNEQFF.

The CDR3 DNA reads TGTGCCAGCAGCCAAACCTCGGGACTAGCGGGACGCGAGCAGTACTTC. Protein sequence: CASSQTSGLAGREQYF. This sequence joins TRBV4-2 and TRBJ2-7; 13 bases align to TRBD2. Trimming cost V 2 bases and J 6 bases; bases outside gene matches: 7. Germline V gives CDR1 LGHNA, CDR2 YNFKEQ. The CDR3 is 16 residues long.

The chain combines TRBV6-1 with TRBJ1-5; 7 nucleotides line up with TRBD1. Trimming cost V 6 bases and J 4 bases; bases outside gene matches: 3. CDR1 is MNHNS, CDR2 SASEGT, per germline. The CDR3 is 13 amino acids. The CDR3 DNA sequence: TGTGCCAGCAGGGGGACAGCTAATCAGCCCCAGCATTTT. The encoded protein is CASRGTANQPQHF.

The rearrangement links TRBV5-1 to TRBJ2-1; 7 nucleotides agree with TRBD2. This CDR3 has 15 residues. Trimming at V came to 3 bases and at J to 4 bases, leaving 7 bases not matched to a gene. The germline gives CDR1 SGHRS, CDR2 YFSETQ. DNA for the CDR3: TGCGCCAGCAGCTCCGGCGGGGGTGGGTACAATGAGCAGTTCTTC. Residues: CASSSGGGGYNEQFF.

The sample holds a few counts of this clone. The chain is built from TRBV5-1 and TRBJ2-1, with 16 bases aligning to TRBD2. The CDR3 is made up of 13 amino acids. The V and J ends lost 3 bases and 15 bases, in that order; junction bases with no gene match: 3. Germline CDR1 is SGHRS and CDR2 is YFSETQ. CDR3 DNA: TGCGCCAGCAGCTCGGGACTAGCGGGAGGGTGGTTCTTC. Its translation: CASSSGLAGGWFF. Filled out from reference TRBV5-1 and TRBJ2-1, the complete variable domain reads KAGVTQTPRYLIKTRGQQVTLSCSPISGHRSVSWYQQTPGQGLQFLFEYFSETQRNKGNFPGRFSGRQFSNSRSEMNVSTLELGDSALYLCASSSGLAGGWFFGPGTRLTVL.

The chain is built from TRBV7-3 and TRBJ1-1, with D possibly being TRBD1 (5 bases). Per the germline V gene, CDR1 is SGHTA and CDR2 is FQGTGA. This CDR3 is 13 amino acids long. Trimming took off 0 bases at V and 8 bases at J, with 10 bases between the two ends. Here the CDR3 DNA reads TGTGCCAGCAGCTTAACGCCGACAGTGGAAGCTTTCTTT. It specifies CASSLTPTVEAFF.

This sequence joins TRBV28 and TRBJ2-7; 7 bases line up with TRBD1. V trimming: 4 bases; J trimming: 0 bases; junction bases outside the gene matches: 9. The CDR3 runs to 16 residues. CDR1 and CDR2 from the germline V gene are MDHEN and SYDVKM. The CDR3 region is CASSSIRDSNSYEQYF. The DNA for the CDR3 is TGTGCCAGCAGTTCAATCCGGGACAGCAACTCCTACGAGCAGTACTTC.

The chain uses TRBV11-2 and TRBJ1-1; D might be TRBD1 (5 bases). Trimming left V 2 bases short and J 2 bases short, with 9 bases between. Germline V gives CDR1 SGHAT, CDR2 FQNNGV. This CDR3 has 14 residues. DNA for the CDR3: TGTGCCAGCAGCTTACAGGGAAGAAACACTGAAGCTTTCTTT. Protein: CASSLQGRNTEAFF.

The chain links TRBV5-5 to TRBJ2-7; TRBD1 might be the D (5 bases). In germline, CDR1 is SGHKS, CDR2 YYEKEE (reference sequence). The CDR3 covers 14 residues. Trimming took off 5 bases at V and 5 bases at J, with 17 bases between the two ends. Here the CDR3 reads CASSSAPARDEQYF. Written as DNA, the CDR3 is TGTGCCAGCAGTTCCGCACCGGCCAGGGACGAGCAGTACTTC.

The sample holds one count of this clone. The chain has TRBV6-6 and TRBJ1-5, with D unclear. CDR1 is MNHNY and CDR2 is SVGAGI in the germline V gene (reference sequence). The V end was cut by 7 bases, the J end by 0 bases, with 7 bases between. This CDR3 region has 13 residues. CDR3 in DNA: TGTGCCAGCATGCGGGATAGCAATCAGCCCCAGCATTTT. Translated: CASMRDSNQPQHF.

CDR3 nucleotide sequence: TGTGCCAGCAGGGGCAGGCACAACACTGAAGCTTTCTTT. Its translation: CASRGRHNTEAFF. The chain combines TRBV6-1 with TRBJ1-1, with D uncertain. Germline V gene lookup returns CDR1 MNHNS and CDR2 SASEGT. This CDR3 contains 13 residues. Deletions cut 6 bases from V and 2 bases from J, with 10 bases between.

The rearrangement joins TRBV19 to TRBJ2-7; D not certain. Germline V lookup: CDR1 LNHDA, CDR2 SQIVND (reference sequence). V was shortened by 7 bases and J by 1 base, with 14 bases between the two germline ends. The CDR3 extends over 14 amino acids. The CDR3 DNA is TGTGCCAGTAAGGTTGGGCAGGCTTCCTACGAGCAGTACTTC. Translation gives CASKVGQASYEQYF.

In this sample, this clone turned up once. Written as DNA, the CDR3 is TGTGCCAGCAGCCAACCTCTCGGGGGGAGATCTGGGGCCAACGTCCTGACTTTC. Protein sequence: CASSQPLGGRSGANVLTF. The genes are TRBV4-2 and TRBJ2-6; 7 nucleotides align to TRBD2. The germline CDR1 and CDR2 sequences are LGHNA and YNFKEQ. This CDR3 comprises 18 residues. Germline trimming cut 2 bases from V and 1 base from J; bases unmatched to any gene: 8.

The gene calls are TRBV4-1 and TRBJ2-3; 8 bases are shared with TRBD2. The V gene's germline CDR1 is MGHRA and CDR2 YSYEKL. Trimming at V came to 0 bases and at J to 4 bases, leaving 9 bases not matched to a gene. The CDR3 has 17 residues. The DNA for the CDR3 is TGCGCCAGCAGCCAAGATTATAAGCGGGAGAGGTCAGATACGCAGTATTTT. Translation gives CASSQDYKRERSDTQYF.

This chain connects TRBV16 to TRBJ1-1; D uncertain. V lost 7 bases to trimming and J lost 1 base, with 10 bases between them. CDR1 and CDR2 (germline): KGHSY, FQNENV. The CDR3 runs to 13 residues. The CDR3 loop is CASTIQWNTEAFF. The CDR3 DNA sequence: TGTGCCAGCACAATACAGTGGAACACTGAAGCTTTCTTT.

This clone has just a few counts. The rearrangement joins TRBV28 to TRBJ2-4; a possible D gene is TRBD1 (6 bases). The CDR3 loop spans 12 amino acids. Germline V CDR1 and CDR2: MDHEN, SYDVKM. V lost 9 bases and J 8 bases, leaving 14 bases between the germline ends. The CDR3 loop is CASRGPGDIQYF. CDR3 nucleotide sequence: TGTGCCAGTCGGGGCCCAGGGGACATTCAGTACTTC.

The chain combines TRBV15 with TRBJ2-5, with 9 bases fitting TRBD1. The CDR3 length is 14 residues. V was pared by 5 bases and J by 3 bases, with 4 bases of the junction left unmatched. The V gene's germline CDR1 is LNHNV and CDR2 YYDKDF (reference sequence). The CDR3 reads CATSPGQGKETQYF. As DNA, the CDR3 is TGTGCCACCAGCCCGGGACAGGGCAAAGAGACCCAGTACTTC.

CDR3 sequence reads: CASSLEGAGELFF. CDR3 nucleotides: TGCGCCAGCAGCTTGGAGGGAGCCGGGGAGCTGTTTTTT. The chain combines TRBV5-1 with TRBJ2-2; possible D gene TRBD2, 5 bases. Germline CDR1 reads SGHRS; CDR2 reads YFSETQ. The CDR3 totals 13 residues. Trimming took 0 bases from V and 6 from J, leaving 6 bases between them.

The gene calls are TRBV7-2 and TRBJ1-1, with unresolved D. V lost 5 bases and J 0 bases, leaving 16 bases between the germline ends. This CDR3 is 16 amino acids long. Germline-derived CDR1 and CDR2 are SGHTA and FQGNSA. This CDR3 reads CASSLKRMVLNTEAFF. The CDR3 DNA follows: TGTGCCAGCAGCCTAAAGAGAATGGTCCTGAACACTGAAGCTTTCTTT.

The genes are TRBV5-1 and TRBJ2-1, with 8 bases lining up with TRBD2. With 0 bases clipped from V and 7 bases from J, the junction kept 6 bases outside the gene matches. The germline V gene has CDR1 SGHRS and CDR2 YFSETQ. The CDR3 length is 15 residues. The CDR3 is CASSLAAGVVNEQFF. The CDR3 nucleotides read TGCGCCAGCAGCTTGGCAGCGGGAGTGGTGAATGAGCAGTTCTTC.

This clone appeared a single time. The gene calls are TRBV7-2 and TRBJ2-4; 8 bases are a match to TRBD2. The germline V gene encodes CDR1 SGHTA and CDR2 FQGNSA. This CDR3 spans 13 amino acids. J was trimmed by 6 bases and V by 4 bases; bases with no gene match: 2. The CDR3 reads CASSSRGGNIQYF. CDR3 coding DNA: TGTGCCAGCAGCTCCCGGGGGGGAAACATTCAGTACTTC.

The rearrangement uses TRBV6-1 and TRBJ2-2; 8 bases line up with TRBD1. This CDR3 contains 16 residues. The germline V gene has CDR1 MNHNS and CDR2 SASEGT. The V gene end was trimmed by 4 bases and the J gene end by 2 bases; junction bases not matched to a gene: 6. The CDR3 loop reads CASSVRTGTNTGELFF. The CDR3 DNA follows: TGTGCCAGCAGTGTAAGGACAGGGACTAACACCGGGGAGCTGTTTTTT.

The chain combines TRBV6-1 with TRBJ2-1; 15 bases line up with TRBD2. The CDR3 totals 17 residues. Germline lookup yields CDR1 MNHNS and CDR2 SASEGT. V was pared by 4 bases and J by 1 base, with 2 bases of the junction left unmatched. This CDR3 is CASSAGLAGGSYNEQFF. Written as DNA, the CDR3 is TGTGCCAGCAGTGCCGGACTAGCGGGAGGGTCCTACAATGAGCAGTTCTTC.

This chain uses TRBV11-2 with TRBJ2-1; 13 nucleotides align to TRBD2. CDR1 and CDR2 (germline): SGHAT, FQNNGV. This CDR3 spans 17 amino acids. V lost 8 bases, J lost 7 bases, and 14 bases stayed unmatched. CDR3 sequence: CASSWTSGSLRGNEQFF. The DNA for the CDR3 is TGTGCCAGCTCCTGGACTAGCGGGAGTCTCAGGGGTAATGAGCAGTTCTTC.